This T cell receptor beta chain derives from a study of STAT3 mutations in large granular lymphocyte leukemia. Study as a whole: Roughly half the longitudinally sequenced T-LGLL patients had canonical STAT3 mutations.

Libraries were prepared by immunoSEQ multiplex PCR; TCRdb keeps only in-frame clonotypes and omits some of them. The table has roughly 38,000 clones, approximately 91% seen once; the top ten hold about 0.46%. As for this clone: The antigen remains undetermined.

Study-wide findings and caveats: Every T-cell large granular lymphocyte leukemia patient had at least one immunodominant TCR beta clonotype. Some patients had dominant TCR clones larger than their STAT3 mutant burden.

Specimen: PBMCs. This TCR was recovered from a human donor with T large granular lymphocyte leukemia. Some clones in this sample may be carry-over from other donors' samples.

The CDR3 protein is CASSFNRLAGPAGADTQYF. The CDR3 bases are TGCGCCAGCAGCTTCAACCGACTAGCGGGACCGGCCGGGGCAGATACGCAGTATTTT. The V call is TRBV5-1, the J call TRBJ2-3, with 11 bases fitting TRBD2. Germline lookup yields CDR1 SGHRS and CDR2 YFSETQ. Germline trimming cut 2 bases from V and 4 bases from J; bases unmatched to any gene: 15. This CDR3 is built from 19 residues.